The 29 T cell receptor beta chains reported below all come from one sample, sequenced in a study of CD8+ T cells in alopecia areata. Extracted RNA was reverse transcribed into cDNA, the sequencing template. Assay: immunoSEQ multiplex PCR; the TCRdb copy retains only in-frame clones and omits some. The profile shows some 100,000 clones, 50% to 75% of them singletons. Documented treatment: oral pan-JAK inhibitor, 5-10 mg twice daily. The sequences come from CD8+ T cells sorted from blood, collected at week 4, from a patient treated with tofacitinib. These receptor sequences come from a human donor with alopecia areata.

This clone was seen more than once but under ten times. This chain uses TRBV28 with TRBJ2-7, with a possible D match to TRBD1 (5 bases). The CDR3 has 12 residues. The germline V gene has CDR1 MDHEN and CDR2 SYDVKM. The V end lost 6 bases, the J end lost 6 bases, and 12 bases lay between the germline ends. The CDR3 sequence is CASRRTLFEQYF. CDR3 bases: TGTGCCAGCAGACGGACACTATTCGAGCAGTACTTC.

This chain uses TRBV5-6 with TRBJ2-2, with D unclear. CDR3 length equals 15 residues. Trimming left V 1 base short and J 4 bases short, with 11 bases between. Germline CDR1 is SGHDT and CDR2 is YYEEEE. The CDR3: CASSLRLASTGELFF. The CDR3 DNA is TGTGCCAGCAGCTTGAGACTGGCGAGCACCGGGGAGCTGTTTTTT.

The chain employs TRBV30 and TRBJ1-1; D uncertain. CDR3 length equals 11 residues. V gave up 1 base and J gave up 4 bases, with 4 bases separating them. Per the germline V gene, CDR1 is GTSNPN and CDR2 is SVGIG (reference sequence). The CDR3 DNA reads as TGTGCCTGGAGTGAGGTCACTGAAGCTTTCTTT. Protein: CAWSEVTEAFF.

The rearrangement links TRBV4-1 to TRBJ2-7; 8 bases fit TRBD2. With 1 base clipped from V and 1 base from J, the junction kept 3 bases outside the gene matches. CDR1 and CDR2 from the germline V gene are MGHRA and YSYEKL. This CDR3 has 15 residues. The CDR3 DNA reads as TGCGCCAGCAGCCAAGGGACTAGCTCATCCTACGAGCAGTACTTC. This translates into CASSQGTSSSYEQYF.

The rearrangement joins TRBV29-1 to TRBJ1-4; D remains unclear. The germline V gene encodes CDR1 SQVTM and CDR2 ANQGSEA. The CDR3 length is 12 residues. Trimming took off 0 bases at V and 7 bases at J, with 6 bases between the two ends. Here the CDR3 reads CSVEDRSEKLFF. CDR3 coding DNA: TGCAGCGTTGAAGATCGCAGTGAAAAACTGTTTTTT.

The gene calls are TRBV29-1 and TRBJ1-2, with D unresolved. V was trimmed by 1 base and J by 7 bases, leaving 13 bases between them. This CDR3 has 13 residues. CDR1 and CDR2 from the germline V gene are SQVTM and ANQGSEA. This CDR3 reads CSVEARLVGGYTF. The CDR3 DNA is TGCAGCGTTGAAGCCCGGCTGGTGGGTGGCTACACCTTC.

As to this clone: A read error may account for a junction end that differs from germline. The rearrangement joins TRBV4-1 to TRBJ1-2, with D hard to call. This CDR3 spans 14 amino acids. The germline V gene encodes CDR1 MGHRA and CDR2 YSYEKL. CDR3 coding DNA: TGCGCCAGCAGCCAAGTAAGTGTGCTAGTGGCTCAGCGCTTC. Protein product: CASSQVSVLVAQRF.

This clone was counted between two and nine times. The chain uses TRBV27 and TRBJ2-1; D gene unclear. CDR3 size: 13 residues. Germline V lookup: CDR1 MNHEY, CDR2 SMNVEV (reference sequence). V was cut by 0 bases and J by 8 bases, with 8 bases left in between. CDR3 in amino acids: CASSLSTGYEQFF. Here the CDR3 DNA reads TGTGCCAGCAGTTTATCGACCGGGTATGAGCAGTTCTTC.

Only one count was recorded for this clone. The chain links TRBV7-2 to TRBJ2-3, with D perhaps TRBD2 (5 bases). V shed 5 bases and J shed 3 bases, with 15 bases lying between them. Germline loops: CDR1 SGHTA, CDR2 FQGNSA. This CDR3 is 15 amino acids long. The CDR3 coding sequence is TGTGCCAGCAGCGCCCCAAGCGGACCGACAGATACGCAGTATTTT. This codes for CASSAPSGPTDTQYF. The whole variable domain, filled in from reference TRBV7-2 and TRBJ2-3, reads GAGVSQSPSNKVTEKGKDVELRCDPISGHTALYWYRQSLGQGLEFLIYFQGNSAPDKSGLPSDRFSAERTGGSVSTLTIQRTQQEDSAVYLCASSAPSGPTDTQYFGPGTRLTVL.

The CDR3 region has the DNA TGCAGCGTTGAAGATTCCCCGGTCCCCACCGGGGAGCTGTTTTTT. Its translation: CSVEDSPVPTGELFF. The chain joins TRBV29-1 to TRBJ2-2; D uncertain. Trimming removed 0 bases from V and 4 bases from J, with 12 bases in between. This CDR3 spans 15 amino acids. Germline-derived CDR1 and CDR2 are SQVTM and ANQGSEA.

The CDR3 sequence: CASSQGPSGGGADTQYF. The CDR3, as DNA: TGCGCCAGCAGCCAAGGGCCGAGTGGCGGGGGGGCAGATACGCAGTATTTT. The V gene is TRBV4-3, the J gene TRBJ2-3; TRBD2 matches 9 bases. Losses at the gene ends were 1 base for V and 4 bases for J; bases not matched to a gene: 9. The CDR3 loop spans 17 amino acids. The germline V gene encodes CDR1 LGHNA and CDR2 YSLEER.

The rearrangement links TRBV25-1 to TRBJ2-7; D unclear. The V gene lost 3 bases and the J gene lost 4 bases, with 10 bases spanning the gap. Germline assignment: CDR1 MGHDK and CDR2 SYGVNS. The CDR3 consists of 13 residues. The CDR3 DNA reads as TGTGCCAGCAGTGAGGCCCCAGCTTACGAGCAGTACTTC. Translated, it gives CASSEAPAYEQYF.

The chain employs TRBV6-5 and TRBJ2-1; possible D gene TRBD2, 6 bases. This CDR3 comprises 14 residues. Germline assignment: CDR1 MNHEY and CDR2 SVGAGI. V was trimmed by 5 bases and J by 7 bases, leaving 15 bases between them. This chain's CDR3 is CASSELAIWNEQFF. CDR3 coding DNA: TGTGCCAGCAGTGAGCTAGCGATATGGAATGAGCAGTTCTTC.

The chain uses TRBV19 and TRBJ1-5; D not certain. This CDR3 comprises 10 residues. From germline, CDR1 is LNHDA and CDR2 SQIVND (reference sequence). V was trimmed by 7 bases and J by 4 bases, leaving 2 bases between them. The CDR3, as DNA: TGTGCCAGTAATAATCAGCCCCAGCATTTT. It translates to CASNNQPQHF. Combining the CDR3 with reference TRBV19 and TRBJ1-5 gives the whole variable domain DGGITQSPKYLFRKEGQNVTLSCEQNLNHDAMYWYRQDPGQGLRLIYYSQIVNDFQKGDIAEGYSVSREKKESFPLTVTSAQKNPTAFYLCASNNQPQHFGDGTRLSIL.

The chain is built from TRBV6-4 and TRBJ1-5; D gene uncertain. Deletions cut 6 bases from V and 0 bases from J, with 6 bases between. CDR3 length equals 13 residues. Germline CDR1 and CDR2: MRHNA and SNTAGT. CDR3 region: CASSANSNQPQHF. The CDR3 DNA is TGTGCCAGCAGCGCCAATAGCAATCAGCCCCAGCATTTT.

The rearrangement uses TRBV11-2 and TRBJ2-2; 8 nucleotides align to TRBD2. This CDR3 has 17 amino acids. After removal of 5 bases from V and 1 base from J, the junction contained 9 bases not matched to a gene. CDR1 SGHAT and CDR2 FQNNGV come from the germline V gene. As DNA, the CDR3 is TGTGCCAGCAGCACCCACACGGGACTAGTGAACACCGGGGAGCTGTTTTTT. Its translation is CASSTHTGLVNTGELFF.

Only a few counts were recorded for this clone. The chain uses TRBV29-1 and TRBJ2-7, with 7 bases fitting TRBD2. The CDR3 runs 15 residues. The germline V gene encodes CDR1 SQVTM and CDR2 ANQGSEA. Trimming took 1 base from V and 2 from J; bases not matched to a gene: 8. CDR3 in amino acids: CSVEGLAATPYEQYF. The CDR3 DNA follows: TGCAGCGTTGAAGGTCTAGCGGCTACTCCCTACGAGCAGTACTTC.

The chain uses TRBV2 and TRBJ2-1; 7 bases map to TRBD1. Trimming removed 9 bases from V and 7 bases from J; junction bases left unmatched: 3. Germline lookup yields CDR1 SNHLY and CDR2 FYNNEI. The CDR3 totals 11 residues. The DNA of the CDR3 is TGTGCCAGTTACAGGGGAAATGAGCAGTTCTTC. Protein: CASYRGNEQFF.

CDR3: CASSQAQNQPQHF. CDR3 nucleotide sequence: TGCGCCAGCAGCCAGGCACAGAATCAGCCCCAGCATTTT. The V gene is TRBV4-1, the J gene TRBJ1-5; D call uncertain. Per germline, CDR1 MGHRA and CDR2 YSYEKL. The V gene lost 3 bases and the J gene lost 4 bases, with 7 bases spanning the gap. This CDR3 spans 13 amino acids.

The chain recombines TRBV28 with TRBJ2-5; D call uncertain. The CDR3 extends over 14 amino acids. Germline V gene data show CDR1 as MDHEN and CDR2 as SYDVKM. Trimming stripped 5 bases from V and 1 base from J, with 11 bases between. The CDR3 region has the DNA TGTGCCAGCAGTCTTCGACCCTTCCAAGAGACCCAGTACTTC. Encoded protein: CASSLRPFQETQYF.

The V call is TRBV30, the J call TRBJ2-5; possible D gene TRBD1, 6 bases. V was trimmed by 4 bases and J by 1 base, leaving 10 bases between them. This CDR3 has 13 amino acids. Germline V gives CDR1 GTSNPN, CDR2 SVGIG (reference sequence). CDR3 loop: CAWMDRLQETQYF. CDR3 DNA sequence: TGTGCCTGGATGGACAGACTCCAAGAGACCCAGTACTTC. The full variable domain, completed using reference TRBV30 and TRBJ2-5, is SQTIHQWPATLVQPVGSPLSLECTVEGTSNPNLYWYRQAAGRGLQLLFYSVGIGQISSEVPQNLSASRPQDRQFILSSKKLLLSDSGFYLCAWMDRLQETQYFGPGTRLLVL.

The chain has TRBV7-9 and TRBJ1-1, with TRBD1 matching over 8 bases. The germline V gene encodes CDR1 SEHNR and CDR2 FQNEAQ (reference sequence). V lost 4 bases, J lost 0 bases, and 7 bases stayed unmatched. This CDR3 is built from 16 residues. The CDR3 here is CASSSGPGGMNTEAFF. CDR3 DNA: TGTGCCAGCAGCTCTGGACCAGGGGGCATGAACACTGAAGCTTTCTTT.

To note about this clone: The sample has other DNA sequences that encode this CDR3 too. V and J are TRBV30 and TRBJ2-2; D call uncertain. Trimming took off 3 bases at V and 5 bases at J, with 7 bases between the two ends. Germline CDR1 reads GTSNPN; CDR2 reads SVGIG (reference sequence). The CDR3 totals 12 residues. The DNA for the CDR3 is TGTGCCTGGAGAGGGTTGACCGGGGAGCTGTTTTTT. Protein: CAWRGLTGELFF.

This clone has only a few counts. The chain's CDR3 is CAISELGDRGQETQYF. The CDR3 coding sequence is TGTGCCATCAGTGAGTTAGGGGACAGGGGCCAGGAGACCCAGTACTTC. The chain has TRBV10-3 and TRBJ2-5, with 10 bases lining up with TRBD1. Trimming took 1 base from V and 5 from J; bases not matched to a gene: 7. This CDR3 spans 16 amino acids. Germline CDR1 reads ENHRY; CDR2 reads SYGVKD.

V gene TRBV30 combines with J gene TRBJ2-7; perhaps TRBD2 as D (6 bases). The length of the CDR3 is 14 residues. V was clipped by 0 bases and J by 6 bases, with 15 bases between them. Per the germline V gene, CDR1 is GTSNPN and CDR2 is SVGIG (reference sequence). The CDR3 spells CAWSVGGKGTEQYF. In DNA, the CDR3 is TGTGCCTGGAGTGTTGGAGGGAAGGGAACCGAGCAGTACTTC.

This clone showed up just a few times. The chain employs TRBV2 and TRBJ2-1, with unresolved D. Trimming cost V 4 bases and J 7 bases, with 8 bases left between them. The CDR3 covers 12 residues. Germline CDR1 is SNHLY and CDR2 is FYNNEI. The CDR3 reads CASSATGNEQFF. In DNA, the CDR3 is TGTGCCAGCAGTGCGACTGGAAATGAGCAGTTCTTC.

V gene TRBV9 combines with J gene TRBJ2-1, with TRBD1 matching 7 bases. Trimming cost V 3 bases and J 8 bases; bases outside gene matches: 8. The CDR3 has 14 amino acids. Germline assignment: CDR1 SGDLS and CDR2 YYNGEE. The CDR3 loop reads CASSAGTAVDEQFF. The CDR3 coding sequence is TGTGCCAGCAGCGCGGGGACAGCTGTCGATGAGCAGTTCTTC.

This chain connects TRBV7-2 to TRBJ1-1, with D possibly TRBD1 on 5 matching bases. The CDR3 totals 12 residues. Looked up from germline, CDR1 is SGHTA and CDR2 is FQGNSA. Trimming left V 5 bases short and J 6 bases short, with 10 bases between. CDR3 sequence: CASSPQGPEAFF. The CDR3 nucleotides read TGTGCCAGCAGCCCCCAGGGACCTGAAGCTTTCTTT.

The chain couples TRBV30 to TRBJ2-1; D unresolved. In germline, CDR1 is GTSNPN, CDR2 SVGIG (reference sequence). The CDR3 consists of 12 residues. Deletions cut 0 bases from V and 7 bases from J, with 7 bases between. The CDR3 region is CAWSVRANEQFF. CDR3 DNA: TGTGCCTGGAGTGTAAGGGCAAATGAGCAGTTCTTC.